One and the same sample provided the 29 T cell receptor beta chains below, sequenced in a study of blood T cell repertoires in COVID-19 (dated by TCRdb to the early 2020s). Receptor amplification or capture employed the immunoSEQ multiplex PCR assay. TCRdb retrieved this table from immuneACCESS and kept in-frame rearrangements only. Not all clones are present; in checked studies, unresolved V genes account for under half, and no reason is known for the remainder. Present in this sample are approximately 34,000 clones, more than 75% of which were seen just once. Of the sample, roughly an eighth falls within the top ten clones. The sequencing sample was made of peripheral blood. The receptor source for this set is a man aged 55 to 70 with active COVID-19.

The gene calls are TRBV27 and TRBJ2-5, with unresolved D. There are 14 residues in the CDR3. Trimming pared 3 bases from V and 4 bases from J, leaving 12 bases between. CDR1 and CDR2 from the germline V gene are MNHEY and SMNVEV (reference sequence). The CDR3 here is CASSFKSSLETQYF. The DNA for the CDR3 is TGTGCCAGCAGTTTCAAAAGCTCCCTAGAGACCCAGTACTTC.

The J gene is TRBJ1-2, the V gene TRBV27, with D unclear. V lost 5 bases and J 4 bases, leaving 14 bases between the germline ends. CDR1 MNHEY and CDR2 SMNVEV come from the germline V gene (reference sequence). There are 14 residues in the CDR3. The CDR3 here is CASSRGSGAYGYTF. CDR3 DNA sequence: TGTGCCAGCAGTCGTGGCTCGGGAGCCTATGGCTACACCTTC.

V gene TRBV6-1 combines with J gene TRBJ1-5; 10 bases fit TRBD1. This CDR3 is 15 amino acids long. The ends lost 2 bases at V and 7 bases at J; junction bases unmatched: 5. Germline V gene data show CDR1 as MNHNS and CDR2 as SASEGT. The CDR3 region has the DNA TGTGCCAGCAGTGAATTGACAGGGGGCGGACAGCCCCAGCATTTT. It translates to CASSELTGGGQPQHF.

The CDR3 region is CASSLLTGGTKNIQYF. For the CDR3, the DNA is TGTGCCAGCAGCCTTCTTACGGGGGGGACCAAAAACATTCAGTACTTC. V gene TRBV3-1 (or the pseudogene TRBV3-2) combines with J gene TRBJ2-4; 8 nucleotides match TRBD2. The CDR3 runs to 16 residues. Germline CDR1 LGHDT, CDR2 YNNKEL (reference sequence). V shed 4 bases and J 2 bases; nucleotides not matched to a gene: 7.

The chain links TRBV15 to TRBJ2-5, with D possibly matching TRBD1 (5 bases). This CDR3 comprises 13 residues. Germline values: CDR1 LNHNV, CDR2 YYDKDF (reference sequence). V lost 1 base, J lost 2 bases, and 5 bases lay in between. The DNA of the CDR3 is TGTGCCACCAGCAGAGGACAGCAAGAGACCCAGTACTTC. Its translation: CATSRGQQETQYF.

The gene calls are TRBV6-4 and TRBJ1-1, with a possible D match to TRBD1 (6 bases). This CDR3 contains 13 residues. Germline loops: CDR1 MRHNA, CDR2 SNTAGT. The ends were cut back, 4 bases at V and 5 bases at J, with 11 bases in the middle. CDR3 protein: CASSVGHGTEAFF. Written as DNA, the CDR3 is TGTGCCAGCAGTGTGGGACATGGGACTGAAGCTTTCTTT.

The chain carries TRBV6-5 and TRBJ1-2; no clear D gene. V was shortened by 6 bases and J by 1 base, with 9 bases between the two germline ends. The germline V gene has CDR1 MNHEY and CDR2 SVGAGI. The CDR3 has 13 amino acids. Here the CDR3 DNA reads TGTGCCAGCAGATTAACAAATAACTATGGCTACACCTTC. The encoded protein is CASRLTNNYGYTF.

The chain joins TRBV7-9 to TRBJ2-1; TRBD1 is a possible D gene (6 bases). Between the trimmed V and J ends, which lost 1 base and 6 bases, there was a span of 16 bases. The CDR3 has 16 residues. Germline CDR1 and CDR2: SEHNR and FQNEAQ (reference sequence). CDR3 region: CASSLDRVGPPNEQFF. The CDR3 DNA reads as TGTGCCAGCAGCTTAGACAGGGTTGGCCCTCCCAATGAGCAGTTCTTC.

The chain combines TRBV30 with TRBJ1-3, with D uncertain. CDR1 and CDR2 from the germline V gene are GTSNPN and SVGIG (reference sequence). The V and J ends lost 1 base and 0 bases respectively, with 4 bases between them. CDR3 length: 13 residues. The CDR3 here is CAWSGASGNTIYF. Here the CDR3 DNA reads TGTGCCTGGAGTGGGGCCTCTGGAAACACCATATATTTT.

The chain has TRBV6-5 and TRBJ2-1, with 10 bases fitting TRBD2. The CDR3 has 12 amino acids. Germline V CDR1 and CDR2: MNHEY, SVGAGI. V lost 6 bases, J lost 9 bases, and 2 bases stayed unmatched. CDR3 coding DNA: TGTGCCAGCAGGATAGCGGGAGGTGAGCAGTTCTTC. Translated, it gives CASRIAGGEQFF.

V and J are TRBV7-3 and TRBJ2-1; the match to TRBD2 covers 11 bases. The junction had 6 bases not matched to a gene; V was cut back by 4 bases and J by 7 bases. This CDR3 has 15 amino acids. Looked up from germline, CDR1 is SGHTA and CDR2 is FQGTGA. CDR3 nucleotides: TGTGCCAGCAGCTACCCGACTAGCGGGATAAATGAGCAGTTCTTC. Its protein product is CASSYPTSGINEQFF.

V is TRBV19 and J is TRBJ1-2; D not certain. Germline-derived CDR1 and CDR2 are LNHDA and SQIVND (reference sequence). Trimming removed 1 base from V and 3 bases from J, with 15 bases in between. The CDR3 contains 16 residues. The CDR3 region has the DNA TGTGCCAGTAGTATAGGTGGAGGAGGGTTCGACTATGGCTACACCTTC. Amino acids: CASSIGGGGFDYGYTF.

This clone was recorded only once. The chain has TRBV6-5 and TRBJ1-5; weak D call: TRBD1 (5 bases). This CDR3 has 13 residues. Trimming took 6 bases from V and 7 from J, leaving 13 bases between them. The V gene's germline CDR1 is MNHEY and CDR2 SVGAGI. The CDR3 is CASSQGWGQPQHF. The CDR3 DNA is TGTGCCAGCAGCCAGGGTTGGGGCCAGCCCCAGCATTTT.

The CDR3 is CASSLDTGSSPWWELFF. The CDR3 DNA follows: TGTGCCAGCAGTTTAGACACAGGGTCCTCCCCATGGTGGGAACTGTTTTTT. The V call is TRBV27, the J call TRBJ1-4, with TRBD1 as a possible D gene (6 bases). V gave up 2 bases and J gave up 12 bases, with 25 bases separating them. Germline CDR1 MNHEY, CDR2 SMNVEV (reference sequence). The CDR3 totals 17 residues.

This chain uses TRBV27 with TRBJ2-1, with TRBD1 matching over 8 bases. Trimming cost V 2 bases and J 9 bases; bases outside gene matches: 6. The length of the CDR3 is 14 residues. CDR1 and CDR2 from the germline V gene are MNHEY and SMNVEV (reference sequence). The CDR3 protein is CASSLMPGGGEQFF. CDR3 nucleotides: TGTGCCAGCAGTTTAATGCCAGGGGGCGGTGAGCAGTTCTTC.

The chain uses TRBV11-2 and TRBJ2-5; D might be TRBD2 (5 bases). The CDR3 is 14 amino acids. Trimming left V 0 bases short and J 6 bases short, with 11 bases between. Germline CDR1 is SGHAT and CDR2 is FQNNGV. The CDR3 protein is CASSLERVYKTQYF. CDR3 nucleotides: TGTGCCAGCAGCTTAGAGAGGGTATATAAGACCCAGTACTTC.

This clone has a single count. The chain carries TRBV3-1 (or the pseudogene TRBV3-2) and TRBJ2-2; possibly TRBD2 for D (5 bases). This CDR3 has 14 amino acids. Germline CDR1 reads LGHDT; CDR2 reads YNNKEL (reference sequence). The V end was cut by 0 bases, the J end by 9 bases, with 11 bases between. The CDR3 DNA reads TGTGCCAGCAGCCAAGACGTGGAGGTTTGGGAGCTGTTTTTT. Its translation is CASSQDVEVWELFF.

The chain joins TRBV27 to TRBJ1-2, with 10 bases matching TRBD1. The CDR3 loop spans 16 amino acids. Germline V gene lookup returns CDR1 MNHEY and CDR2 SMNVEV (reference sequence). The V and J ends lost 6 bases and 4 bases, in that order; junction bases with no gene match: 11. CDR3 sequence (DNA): TGTGCCAGCAGAGCCAACCCGGGACAGGGGCCCTATGGCTACACCTTC. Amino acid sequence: CASRANPGQGPYGYTF.

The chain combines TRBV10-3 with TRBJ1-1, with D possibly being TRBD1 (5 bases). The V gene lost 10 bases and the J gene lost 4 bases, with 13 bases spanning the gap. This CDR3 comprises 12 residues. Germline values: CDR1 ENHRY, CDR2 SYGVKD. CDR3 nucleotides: TGTGCCACCTCGGACACCCGCACTGAAGCTTTCTTT. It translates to CATSDTRTEAFF.

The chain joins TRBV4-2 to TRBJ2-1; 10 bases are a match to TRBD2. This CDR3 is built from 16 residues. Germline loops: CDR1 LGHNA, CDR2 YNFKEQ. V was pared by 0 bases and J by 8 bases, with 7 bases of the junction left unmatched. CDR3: CASSQDASGGYDEQFF. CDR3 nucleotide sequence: TGTGCCAGCAGCCAAGATGCTAGCGGGGGATATGATGAGCAGTTCTTC.

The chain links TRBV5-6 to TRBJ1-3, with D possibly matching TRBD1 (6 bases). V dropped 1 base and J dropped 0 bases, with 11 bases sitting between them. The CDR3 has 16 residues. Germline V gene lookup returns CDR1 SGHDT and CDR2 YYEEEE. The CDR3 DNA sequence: TGTGCCAGCAGCTTGCCTGGACAGTACTCTGGAAACACCATATATTTT. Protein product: CASSLPGQYSGNTIYF.

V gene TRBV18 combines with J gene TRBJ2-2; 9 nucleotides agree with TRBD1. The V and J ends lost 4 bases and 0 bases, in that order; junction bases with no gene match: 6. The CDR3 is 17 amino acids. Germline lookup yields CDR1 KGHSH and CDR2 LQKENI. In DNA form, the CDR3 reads TGTGCCAGCTCACAATCGGACAGGGGAACGAACACCGGGGAGCTGTTTTTT. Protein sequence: CASSQSDRGTNTGELFF.

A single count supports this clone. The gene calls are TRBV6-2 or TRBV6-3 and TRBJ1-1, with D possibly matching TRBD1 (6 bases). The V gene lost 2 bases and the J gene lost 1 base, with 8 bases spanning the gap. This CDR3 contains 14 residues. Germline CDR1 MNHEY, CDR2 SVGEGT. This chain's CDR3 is CASSYGTSNTEAFF. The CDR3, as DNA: TGTGCCAGCAGTTACGGGACATCGAACACTGAAGCTTTCTTT.

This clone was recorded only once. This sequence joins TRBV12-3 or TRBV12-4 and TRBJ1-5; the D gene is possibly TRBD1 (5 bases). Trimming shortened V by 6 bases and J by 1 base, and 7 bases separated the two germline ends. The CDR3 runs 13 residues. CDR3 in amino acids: CASREGSNQPQHF. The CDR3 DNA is TGTGCCAGCAGGGAGGGGAGCAATCAGCCCCAGCATTTT.

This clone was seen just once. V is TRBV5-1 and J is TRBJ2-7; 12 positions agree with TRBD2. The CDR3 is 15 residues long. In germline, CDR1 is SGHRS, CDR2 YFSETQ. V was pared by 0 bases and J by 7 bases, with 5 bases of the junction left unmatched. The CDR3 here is CASSLGLAGVEEQYF. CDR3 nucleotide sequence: TGCGCCAGCAGCTTGGGACTAGCGGGAGTCGAGGAGCAGTACTTC.

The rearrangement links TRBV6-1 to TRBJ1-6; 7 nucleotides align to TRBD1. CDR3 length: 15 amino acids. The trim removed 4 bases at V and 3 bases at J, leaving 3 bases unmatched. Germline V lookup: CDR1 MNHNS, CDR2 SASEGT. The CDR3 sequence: CASSVAGGYNSPLHF. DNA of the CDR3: TGTGCCAGCAGTGTAGCAGGGGGCTATAATTCACCCCTCCACTTT.

The CDR3 spells CASSLLAGGSGELFF. The CDR3 region has the DNA TGTGCCAGCAGCTTACTAGCGGGAGGGTCCGGGGAGCTGTTTTTT. The genes are TRBV11-3 and TRBJ2-2, with 12 positions matching TRBD2. The V gene end was trimmed by 2 bases and the J gene end by 6 bases; junction bases not matched to a gene: 1. Germline assignment: CDR1 SGHNT and CDR2 YENEEA. The CDR3 has 15 amino acids.

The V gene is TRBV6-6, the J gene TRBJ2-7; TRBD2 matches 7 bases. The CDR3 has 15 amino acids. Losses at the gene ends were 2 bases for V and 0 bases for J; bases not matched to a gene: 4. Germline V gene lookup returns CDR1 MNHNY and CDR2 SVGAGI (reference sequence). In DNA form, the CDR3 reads TGTGCCAGCAGTTACGGAGCGGGATTCTCCTACGAGCAGTACTTC. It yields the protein CASSYGAGFSYEQYF.

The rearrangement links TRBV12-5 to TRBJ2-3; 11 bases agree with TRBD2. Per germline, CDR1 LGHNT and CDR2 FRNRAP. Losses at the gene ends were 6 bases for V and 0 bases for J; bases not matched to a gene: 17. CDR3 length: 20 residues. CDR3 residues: CASGIAPGLAVRRSTDTQYF. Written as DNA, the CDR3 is TGTGCTAGTGGAATTGCACCGGGACTAGCGGTACGGAGAAGCACAGATACGCAGTATTTT. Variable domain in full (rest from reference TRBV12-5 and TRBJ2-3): DARVTQTPRHKVTEMGQEVTMRCQPILGHNTVFWYRQTMMQGLELLAYFRNRAPLDDSGMPKDRFSAEMPDATLATLKIQPSEPRDSAVYFCASGIAPGLAVRRSTDTQYFGPGTRLTVL.